This T cell receptor (beta chain) was captured by sequencing in a study of shared clonotypes between healthy human individuals. It was at deep level that the assay was run. Template for every sorted-subset replicate PCR totaled approximately 200 ng DNA, around 32,000 T cell genomes. Sequencing used immunoSEQ multiplex PCR; TCRdb keeps in-frame clones, though not all of them. The repertoire holds over 2 million clones, with under 95% as singletons. The V end lost 4 bases, the J end lost 2 bases, and 21 bases lay between the germline ends. This CDR3 region has 18 residues. The germline V gene encodes CDR1 SGHVT and CDR2 SQSDAQ.

V gene TRBV7-4 combines with J gene TRBJ1-5, with D perhaps TRBD1 (5 bases). Sequences were obtained from naive CD4+ T cells from PBMCs. The subset: CD45RA+ positively selected. The TCR comes from a man aged 18 to 29 in good health. Some clones in this sample may be carry-over from other donors' samples. CDR3 amino acids: CASSWARRDGLGNQPQHF. The CDR3 DNA sequence: TGTGCCAGCAGCTGGGCTCGTCGGGACGGTTTGGGCAATCAGCCCCAGCATTTT.